Listed below are T cell receptor beta chains from one sample, sequenced in a study of cytomegalovirus exposure and HLA in healthy donors. The method was immunoSEQ multiplex PCR; TCRdb's version includes in-frame clones alone and lacks a portion of them. Here the sample spans 150,000 to 200,000 clones, approximately 62% being singletons. The sequenced material came from PBMCs. The receptors derive from a man aged 50 to 59 in good health and CMV-seronegative. The CDR3 runs from the conserved cysteine through the conserved F or W. The order of the fields is clone size, J gene, D gene, V gene, CDR3 DNA, CDR3 protein. D genes are given only for firm matches. Size is stated for part of the rows, as once, few or many counts, or as a class when the clone is expanded.

abundance: few
j_gene: TRBJ2-5
d_gene: NA
v_gene: TRBV6-5
CDR3nt: TGTGCCAGCAGTTCCCAGTTAGAGACCCAGTACTTC
CDR3aa: CASSSQLETQYF

abundance: NA
j_gene: TRBJ2-2
d_gene: NA
v_gene: TRBV29-1
CDR3nt: TGCAGCGTTCAGGAAACCGGGGAGCTGTTTTTT
CDR3aa: CSVQETGELFF

abundance: NA
j_gene: TRBJ1-5
d_gene: TRBD1
v_gene: TRBV19
CDR3nt: TGTGCCAGTAGTCCGGGACAGGGGAGAGTGAATCAGCCCCAGCATTTT
CDR3aa: CASSPGQGRVNQPQHF

abundance: NA
j_gene: TRBJ2-7
d_gene: NA
v_gene: TRBV11-3
CDR3nt: TGTGCCAGCAGCTTGGGATCCCTCGGGCAGGGATCCTACGAGCAGTACTTC
CDR3aa: CASSLGSLGQGSYEQYF

abundance: NA
j_gene: TRBJ2-7
d_gene: TRBD2
v_gene: TRBV5-1
CDR3nt: TGCGCCAGCAAACCGGTATCGGCGGGGGGAACCTACGAGCAGTACTTC
CDR3aa: CASKPVSAGGTYEQYF

abundance: NA
j_gene: TRBJ1-4
d_gene: NA
v_gene: TRBV5-1
CDR3nt: TGCGCCAGCAGCTTGGGGTACATGGAAAAACTGTTTTTT
CDR3aa: CASSLGYMEKLFF

abundance: few
j_gene: TRBJ1-6
d_gene: NA
v_gene: TRBV7-2
CDR3nt: TGTGCCAGCAACCCGACCAGGAATTCACCCCTCCACTTT
CDR3aa: CASNPTRNSPLHF

abundance: NA
j_gene: TRBJ1-1
d_gene: NA
v_gene: TRBV5-4
CDR3nt: TGTGCCAGCAGCGCGATCCGGGGGGACACTGAAGCTTTCTTT
CDR3aa: CASSAIRGDTEAFF

abundance: NA
j_gene: TRBJ1-6
d_gene: NA
v_gene: TRBV27
CDR3nt: TGTGCCAGCAGTTTAGACAATAATCGTGGCTCCTATAATTCACCCCTCCACTTT
CDR3aa: CASSLDNNRGSYNSPLHF

abundance: NA
j_gene: TRBJ1-1
d_gene: NA
v_gene: TRBV19
CDR3nt: TGTGCCAGTAGTGCGCGGGAGAGGAACACTGAAGCTTTCTTT
CDR3aa: CASSARERNTEAFF

abundance: NA
j_gene: TRBJ2-3
d_gene: TRBD2
v_gene: TRBV4-1
CDR3nt: TGCGCCAGCAGCCCCAGCGGGGGGGCAGATACGCAGTATTTT
CDR3aa: CASSPSGGADTQYF

abundance: NA
j_gene: TRBJ2-2
d_gene: TRBD1
v_gene: TRBV11-2
CDR3nt: TGTGCCAGCAGCCTGGACAGGGGGAGTACCGGGGAGCTGTTTTTT
CDR3aa: CASSLDRGSTGELFF

abundance: NA
j_gene: TRBJ2-5
d_gene: TRBD2
v_gene: TRBV7-2
CDR3nt: TGTGCCAGCAGCTCTAGCGGGGGGGCCTTAGAGACCCAGTACTTC
CDR3aa: CASSSSGGALETQYF

abundance: NA
j_gene: TRBJ1-6
d_gene: NA
v_gene: TRBV6-1
CDR3nt: TGTGCCAGCACCCCCACTCCCTCATCACCCCTCCACTTT
CDR3aa: CASTPTPSSPLHF

abundance: NA
j_gene: TRBJ1-4
d_gene: NA
v_gene: TRBV7-9
CDR3nt: TGTGCCAGCAGCTTGGGCCTAACTCCTGAAAAACTGTTTTTT
CDR3aa: CASSLGLTPEKLFF

abundance: NA
j_gene: TRBJ1-5
d_gene: NA
v_gene: TRBV6-6
CDR3nt: TGTGCCAGCCAGTTAGACAGAAGGAGCAATCAGCCCCAGCATTTT
CDR3aa: CASQLDRRSNQPQHF

abundance: NA
j_gene: TRBJ2-7
d_gene: TRBD2
v_gene: TRBV18
CDR3nt: TGTGCCAGCTCACCCGGGGGGGCTCGTAACGAGCAGTACTTC
CDR3aa: CASSPGGARNEQYF

abundance: few
j_gene: TRBJ2-7
d_gene: NA
v_gene: TRBV10-3
CDR3nt: TGTGCCATCAGTGAGGTGGGACTGGGGGACGAGCAGTACTTC
CDR3aa: CAISEVGLGDEQYF

abundance: few
j_gene: TRBJ2-7
d_gene: NA
v_gene: TRBV25-1
CDR3nt: TGTGCCAGCAGTGCATTTACAGCTTCTGACGAGCAGTACTTC
CDR3aa: CASSAFTASDEQYF

abundance: NA
j_gene: TRBJ2-2
d_gene: TRBD2
v_gene: TRBV5-3
CDR3nt: TGTGCCAGAAGCTTGGGCGGGGGGGCCGACGGGGAGCTGTTTTTT
CDR3aa: CARSLGGGADGELFF

abundance: few
j_gene: TRBJ2-7
d_gene: TRBD1
v_gene: TRBV14
CDR3nt: TGTGCCAGCAGTCGACAGGGGGCTACCTACGAGCAGTACTTC
CDR3aa: CASSRQGATYEQYF

abundance: NA
j_gene: TRBJ2-1
d_gene: TRBD2
v_gene: TRBV19
CDR3nt: TGTGCCAGTAGTTCCAGCGGGGGGACCTACAATGAGCAGTTCTTC
CDR3aa: CASSSSGGTYNEQFF

abundance: NA
j_gene: TRBJ2-7
d_gene: NA
v_gene: TRBV6-6
CDR3nt: TGTGCCAGCAGCTTGGACATCCTGAGCTCCTACGAGCAGTACTTC
CDR3aa: CASSLDILSSYEQYF

abundance: NA
j_gene: TRBJ1-5
d_gene: NA
v_gene: TRBV5-1
CDR3nt: TGCGCCAGCAGCTTGGGGGGAGGGGATAGCAATCAGCCCCAGCATTTT
CDR3aa: CASSLGGGDSNQPQHF

abundance: NA
j_gene: TRBJ1-1
d_gene: NA
v_gene: TRBV7-9
CDR3nt: TGTGCCAGCAGCCCGGGGGGTTTCACTGAAGCTTTCTTT
CDR3aa: CASSPGGFTEAFF

abundance: few
j_gene: TRBJ2-5
d_gene: NA
v_gene: TRBV5-1
CDR3nt: TGCGCCAGCGGCTCGAGGGTCTCCAGAGAGACCCAGTACTTC
CDR3aa: CASGSRVSRETQYF

abundance: NA
j_gene: TRBJ2-1
d_gene: TRBD1
v_gene: TRBV7-9
CDR3nt: TGTGCCAGCAGCTTAGAGGCCGGGACAGCTTCCTACAATGAGCAGTTCTTC
CDR3aa: CASSLEAGTASYNEQFF

abundance: NA
j_gene: TRBJ2-7
d_gene: NA
v_gene: TRBV12-2
CDR3nt: TGTGCAAGTCAAACTGGACAGGGGGCAGGTTACGAGCAGTACTTC
CDR3aa: CASQTGQGAGYEQYF

abundance: few
j_gene: TRBJ2-1
d_gene: NA
v_gene: TRBV14
CDR3nt: TGTGCCAGCAGCCCTTTACTAACAGGGCGCGAGCAGTTCTTC
CDR3aa: CASSPLLTGREQFF

abundance: few
j_gene: TRBJ2-2
d_gene: TRBD1
v_gene: TRBV2
CDR3nt: TGTGCCAGCAGACCCGGGACAGCGAACACCGGGGAGCTGTTTTTT
CDR3aa: CASRPGTANTGELFF

abundance: few
j_gene: TRBJ1-1
d_gene: TRBD1
v_gene: TRBV6-4
CDR3nt: TGTGCCAGCAGTGACTCGACAGGGGGCACTGAAGCTTTCTTT
CDR3aa: CASSDSTGGTEAFF

abundance: NA
j_gene: TRBJ2-7
d_gene: NA
v_gene: TRBV2
CDR3nt: TGTGCCAGTAAGACAGCCTACGAGCAGTACTTC
CDR3aa: CASKTAYEQYF

abundance: NA
j_gene: TRBJ2-3
d_gene: NA
v_gene: TRBV9
CDR3nt: TGTGCCAGCAGCCTCTTGATCAAGGGGCCTGGAGCAGATACGCAGTATTTT
CDR3aa: CASSLLIKGPGADTQYF

abundance: few
j_gene: TRBJ1-1
d_gene: NA
v_gene: TRBV5-4
CDR3nt: TGTGCCAGCAGCCCTCGGCGGGGTTCAGGGTCGCGGACTGAAGCTTTCTTT
CDR3aa: CASSPRRGSGSRTEAFF

abundance: few
j_gene: TRBJ1-2
d_gene: TRBD1
v_gene: TRBV11-2
CDR3nt: TGTGCCAGCAGCTTGAAACAGGGGGCAAACTATGGCTACACCTTC
CDR3aa: CASSLKQGANYGYTF

abundance: NA
j_gene: TRBJ1-1
d_gene: NA
v_gene: TRBV20-1
CDR3nt: TGCAGTGCCCTTGGGACAGAAGCTTTCTTT
CDR3aa: CSALGTEAFF

abundance: NA
j_gene: TRBJ1-5
d_gene: NA
v_gene: TRBV7-2
CDR3nt: TGTGCCAGCAGCTTCCTCCAGGGGTTGTATCAGCCCCAGCATTTT
CDR3aa: CASSFLQGLYQPQHF

abundance: NA
j_gene: TRBJ2-5
d_gene: NA
v_gene: TRBV21-1
CDR3nt: TGTGCCAGCAGCAAAGTTCGGGCAGGGGGTGAGACCCAGTACTTC
CDR3aa: CASSKVRAGGETQYF

abundance: NA
j_gene: TRBJ1-5
d_gene: TRBD1
v_gene: TRBV28
CDR3nt: TGTGCCAGCAAAACCGGGACAGGGAAAAGGGCCCAGCATTTT
CDR3aa: CASKTGTGKRAQHF

abundance: NA
j_gene: TRBJ2-5
d_gene: TRBD2
v_gene: TRBV15
CDR3nt: TGTGCCACCAGCGGTGGGACTAGCGGGGAGGTGGCCCAGTACTTC
CDR3aa: CATSGGTSGEVAQYF

abundance: NA
j_gene: TRBJ1-5
d_gene: TRBD1
v_gene: TRBV4-3
CDR3nt: TGCGCCAGCAGCCAAGACGGGGACAGACTCGACTGGAATCAGCCCCAGCATTTT
CDR3aa: CASSQDGDRLDWNQPQHF